This is a list of T cell receptor beta chains from one sample in a study of cytomegalovirus exposure and HLA in healthy donors. Using immunoSEQ multiplex PCR, the repertoire was profiled, and TCRdb retains in-frame clones only, with some absent. The sample contains about 260,000 clones, about nine tenths of which appear only once. The sequenced material came from PBMCs. The origin of the receptors is a young woman in good health and CMV-seronegative. CDR3s include the opening cysteine and the closing phenylalanine or tryptophan. Fields, in order: V gene, clone size, D gene, J gene, CDR3 DNA, CDR3 protein. D genes are given only for firm matches. Size is omitted from some rows. Given values are once, few, many or a class for expanded clones.

>TRBV28|-|TRBD2|TRBJ2-7
TGTGCCAGCAGTCAGGCCATAGCGGGAGTCCTCGAGCAGTACTTC
CASSQAIAGVLEQYF
>TRBV7-8|-|-|TRBJ1-4
TGTGCCAGCAGCTTGTCACTCGGGCTAACTAATGAAAAACTGTTTTTT
CASSLSLGLTNEKLFF
>TRBV9|-|TRBD1|TRBJ2-2
TGTGCCAGCAGCGGACAGGGTTTCACCGGGGAGCTGTTTTTT
CASSGQGFTGELFF
>TRBV7-3|-|-|TRBJ2-3
TGTGCCAGCAGCTCGAGCGTATTCACAGATACGCAGTATTTT
CASSSSVFTDTQYF
>TRBV7-2|few|TRBD2|TRBJ2-7
TGTGCCAGCAGCTTAAGTCCTAGCGGGAGGCGGGCCTACGAGCAGTACTTC
CASSLSPSGRRAYEQYF
>TRBV27|-|-|TRBJ1-4
TGTGCCAGCAGTCGGGGGGGCAGGAGACTGTTTTTT
CASSRGGRRLFF
>TRBV6-1|-|-|TRBJ2-1
TGTGCCAGCAGTGAACATTACAATGAGCAGTTCTTC
CASSEHYNEQFF
>TRBV6-4|once|TRBD2|TRBJ2-3
TGTGCCAGCAGTGCCCGGACTAGCGGGAGGGCCGGGGGCACAGATACGCAGTATTTT
CASSARTSGRAGGTDTQYF
>TRBV27|-|-|TRBJ2-7
TGTGCCAGCAGTTTCTCCAGGGGCCACTACGAGCAGTACTTC
CASSFSRGHYEQYF
>TRBV5-1|-|TRBD2|TRBJ2-1
TGCGCCAGCAGCTTGGCCGCGGGAGTCTCCTACAATGAGCAGTTCTTC
CASSLAAGVSYNEQFF
>TRBV5-1|-|-|TRBJ1-3
TGCGCCAGCAGCTTGGAAGGGCTAAGTGGAAACACCATATATTTT
CASSLEGLSGNTIYF
>TRBV7-9|-|-|TRBJ1-4
TGTGCCAGCAGTCCCTATGGGGCTAATGAAAAACTGTTTTTT
CASSPYGANEKLFF
>TRBV28|-|-|TRBJ2-3
TGTGCCAGCAGTTTTTTCGGGAGCCTGGGGCGAACCGAGTCGGATACGCAGTATTTT
CASSFFGSLGRTESDTQYF